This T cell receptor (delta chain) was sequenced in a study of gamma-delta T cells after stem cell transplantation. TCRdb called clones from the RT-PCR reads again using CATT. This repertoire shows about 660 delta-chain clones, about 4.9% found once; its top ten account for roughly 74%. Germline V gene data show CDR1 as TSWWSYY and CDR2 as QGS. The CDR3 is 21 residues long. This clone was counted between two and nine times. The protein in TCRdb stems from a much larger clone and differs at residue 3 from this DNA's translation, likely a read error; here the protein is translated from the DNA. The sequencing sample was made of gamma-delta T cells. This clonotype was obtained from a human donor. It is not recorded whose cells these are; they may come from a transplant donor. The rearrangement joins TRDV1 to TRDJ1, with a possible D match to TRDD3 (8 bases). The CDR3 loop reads CAIGDLPFLTLLGVNTDKLIF. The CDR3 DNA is TGTGCTATTGGGGATCTTCCCTTCCTCACCCTACTGGGGGTCAACACCGATAAACTCATCTTT.